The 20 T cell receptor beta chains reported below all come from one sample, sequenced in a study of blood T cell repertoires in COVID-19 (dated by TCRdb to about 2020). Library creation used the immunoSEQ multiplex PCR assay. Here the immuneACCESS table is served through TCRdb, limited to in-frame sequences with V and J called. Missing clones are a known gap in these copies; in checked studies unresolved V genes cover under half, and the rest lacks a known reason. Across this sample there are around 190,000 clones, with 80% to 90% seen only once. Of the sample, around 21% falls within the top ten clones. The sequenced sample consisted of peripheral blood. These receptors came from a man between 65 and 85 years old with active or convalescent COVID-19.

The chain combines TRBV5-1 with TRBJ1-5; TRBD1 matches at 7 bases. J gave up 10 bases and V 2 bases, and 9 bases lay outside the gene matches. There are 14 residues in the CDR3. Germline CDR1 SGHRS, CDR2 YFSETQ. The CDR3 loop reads CASSFGTASSPQHF. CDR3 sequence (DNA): TGCGCCAGCAGCTTTGGGACAGCGTCCTCACCCCAGCATTTT.

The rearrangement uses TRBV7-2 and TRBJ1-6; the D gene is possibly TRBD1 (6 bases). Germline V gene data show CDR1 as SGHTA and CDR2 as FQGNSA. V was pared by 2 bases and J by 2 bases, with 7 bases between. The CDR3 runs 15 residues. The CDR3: CASSLSGAYNSPLHF. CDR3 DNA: TGTGCCAGCAGCTTATCAGGGGCCTATAATTCACCCCTCCACTTT.

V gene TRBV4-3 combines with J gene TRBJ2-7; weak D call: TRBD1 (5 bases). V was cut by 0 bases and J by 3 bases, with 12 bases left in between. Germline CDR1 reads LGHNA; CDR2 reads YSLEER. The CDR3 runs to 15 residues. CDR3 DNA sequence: TGCGCCAGCAGCCAAGAGAGGACATCACTCTACGAGCAGTACTTC. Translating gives CASSQERTSLYEQYF.

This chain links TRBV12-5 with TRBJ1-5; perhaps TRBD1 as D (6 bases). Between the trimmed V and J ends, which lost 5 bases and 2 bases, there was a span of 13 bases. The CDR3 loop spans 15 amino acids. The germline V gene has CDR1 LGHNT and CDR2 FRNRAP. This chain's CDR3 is CASGGKGVGNQPQHF. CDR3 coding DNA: TGTGCTAGTGGTGGGAAGGGGGTGGGCAATCAGCCCCAGCATTTT. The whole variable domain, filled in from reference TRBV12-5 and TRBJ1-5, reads DARVTQTPRHKVTEMGQEVTMRCQPILGHNTVFWYRQTMMQGLELLAYFRNRAPLDDSGMPKDRFSAEMPDATLATLKIQPSEPRDSAVYFCASGGKGVGNQPQHFGDGTRLSIL.

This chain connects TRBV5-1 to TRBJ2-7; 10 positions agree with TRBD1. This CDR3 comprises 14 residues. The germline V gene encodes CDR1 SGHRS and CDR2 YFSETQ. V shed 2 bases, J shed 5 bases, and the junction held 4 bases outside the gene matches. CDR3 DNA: TGCGCCAGCAGCTTTAGGACAGGGGGTGACGAGCAGTACTTC. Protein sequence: CASSFRTGGDEQYF.

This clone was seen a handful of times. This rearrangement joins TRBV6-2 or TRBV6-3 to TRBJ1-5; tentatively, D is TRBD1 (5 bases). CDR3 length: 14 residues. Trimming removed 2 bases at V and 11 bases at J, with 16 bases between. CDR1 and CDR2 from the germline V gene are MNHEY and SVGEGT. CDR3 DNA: TGTGCCAGCAGTTACGATGGCGGGGGTCGGTCCCAGCATTTT. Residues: CASSYDGGGRSQHF.

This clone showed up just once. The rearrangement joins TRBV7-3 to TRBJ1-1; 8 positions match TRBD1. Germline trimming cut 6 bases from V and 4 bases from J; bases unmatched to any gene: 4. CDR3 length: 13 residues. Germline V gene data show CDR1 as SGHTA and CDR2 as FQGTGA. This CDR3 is CASRETGATEAFF. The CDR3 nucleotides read TGTGCCAGCAGAGAGACAGGGGCCACTGAAGCTTTCTTT. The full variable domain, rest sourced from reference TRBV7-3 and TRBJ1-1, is GAGVSQTPSNKVTEKGKYVELRCDPISGHTALYWYRQSLGQGPEFLIYFQGTGAADDSGLPNDRFFAVRPEGSVSTLKIQRTERGDSAVYLCASRETGATEAFFGQGTRLTVV.

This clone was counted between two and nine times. The CDR3 DNA is TGTGCCAGCAGCCAAGGCAGGGCCCTGAGCGAGCAGTACTTC. Its protein is CASSQGRALSEQYF. This chain joins TRBV3-1 (or the pseudogene TRBV3-2) and TRBJ2-7, with D perhaps TRBD1 (5 bases). CDR3 length: 14 amino acids. The ends were cut back, 1 base at V and 6 bases at J, with 13 bases in the middle. Per germline, CDR1 LGHDT and CDR2 YNNKEL (reference sequence).

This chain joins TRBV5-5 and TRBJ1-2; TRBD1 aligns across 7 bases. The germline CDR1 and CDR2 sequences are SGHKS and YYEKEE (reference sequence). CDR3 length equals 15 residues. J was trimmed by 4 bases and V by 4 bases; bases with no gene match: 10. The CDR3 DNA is TGTGCCAGCAGCCCTACAGGGGCGCTAGGCTATGGCTACACCTTC. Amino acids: CASSPTGALGYGYTF.

In nucleotides, the CDR3 is TGTGCCAGCAGTTACTGGGACAGGTTCTCTGGAAACACCATATATTTT. It is translated as CASSYWDRFSGNTIYF. J is TRBJ1-3 and V is TRBV6-5; TRBD1 agrees at 8 bases. The CDR3 is 16 residues long. With 1 base clipped from V and 0 bases from J, the junction kept 2 bases outside the gene matches. Germline V gives CDR1 MNHEY, CDR2 SVGAGI.

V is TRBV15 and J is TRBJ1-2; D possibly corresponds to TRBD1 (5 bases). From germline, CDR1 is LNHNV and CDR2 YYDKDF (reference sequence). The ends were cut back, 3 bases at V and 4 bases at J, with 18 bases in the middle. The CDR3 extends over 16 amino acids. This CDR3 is CATSSGGTRLGYGYTF. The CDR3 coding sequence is TGTGCCACCAGCAGTGGGGGGACTCGGCTGGGCTATGGCTACACCTTC.

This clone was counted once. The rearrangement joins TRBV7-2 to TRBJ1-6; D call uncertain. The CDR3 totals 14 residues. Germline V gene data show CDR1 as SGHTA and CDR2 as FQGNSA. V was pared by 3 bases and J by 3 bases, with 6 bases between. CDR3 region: CASSFEFYNSPLHF. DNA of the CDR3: TGTGCCAGCAGCTTCGAGTTCTATAATTCACCCCTCCACTTT.

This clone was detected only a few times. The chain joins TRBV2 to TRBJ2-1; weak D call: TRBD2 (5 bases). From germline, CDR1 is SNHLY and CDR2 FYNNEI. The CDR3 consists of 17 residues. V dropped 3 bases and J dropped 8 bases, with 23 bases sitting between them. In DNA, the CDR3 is TGTGCCAGCAGTGAGGCGGTGAGGGATTGGTCCCCAGATGAGCAGTTCTTC. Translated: CASSEAVRDWSPDEQFF.

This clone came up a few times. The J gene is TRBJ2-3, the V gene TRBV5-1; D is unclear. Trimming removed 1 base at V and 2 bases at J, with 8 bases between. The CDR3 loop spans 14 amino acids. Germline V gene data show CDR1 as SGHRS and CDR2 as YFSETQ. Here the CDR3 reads CASSLQQLTDTQYF. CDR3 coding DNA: TGCGCCAGCAGCTTGCAACAGCTCACAGATACGCAGTATTTT.

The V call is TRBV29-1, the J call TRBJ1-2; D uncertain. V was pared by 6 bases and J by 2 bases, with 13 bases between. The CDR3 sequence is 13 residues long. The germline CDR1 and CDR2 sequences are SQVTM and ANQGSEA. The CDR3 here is CSVLLGRNYGYTF. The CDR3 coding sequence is TGCAGCGTACTCCTGGGCAGGAACTATGGCTACACCTTC. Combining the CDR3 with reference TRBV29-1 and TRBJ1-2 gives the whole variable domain SAVISQKPSRDICQRGTSLTIQCQVDSQVTMMFWYRQQPGQSLTLIATANQGSEATYESGFVIDKFPISRPNLTFSTLTVSNMSPEDSSIYLCSVLLGRNYGYTFGSGTRLTVV.

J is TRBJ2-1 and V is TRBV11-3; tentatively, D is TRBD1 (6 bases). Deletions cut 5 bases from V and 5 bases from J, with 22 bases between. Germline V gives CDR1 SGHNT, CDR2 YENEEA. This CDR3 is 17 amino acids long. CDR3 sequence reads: CASSPRDQGKGDNEQFF. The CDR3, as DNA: TGTGCCAGCAGCCCCCGGGACCAGGGGAAGGGGGACAATGAGCAGTTCTTC.

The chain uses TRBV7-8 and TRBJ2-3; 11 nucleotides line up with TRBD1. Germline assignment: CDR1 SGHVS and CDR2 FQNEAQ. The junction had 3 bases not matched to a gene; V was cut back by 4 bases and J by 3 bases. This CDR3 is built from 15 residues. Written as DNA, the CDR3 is TGTGCCAGCAGCTCCCGGGACAGGGGGACAGATACGCAGTATTTT. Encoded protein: CASSSRDRGTDTQYF.

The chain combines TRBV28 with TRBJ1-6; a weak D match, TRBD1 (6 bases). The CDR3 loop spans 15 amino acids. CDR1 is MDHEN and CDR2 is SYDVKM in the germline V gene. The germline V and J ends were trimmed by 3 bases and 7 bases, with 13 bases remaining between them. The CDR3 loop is CASSFQGQPNSPLHF. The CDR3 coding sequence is TGTGCCAGCAGTTTTCAAGGACAGCCAAATTCACCCCTCCACTTT.

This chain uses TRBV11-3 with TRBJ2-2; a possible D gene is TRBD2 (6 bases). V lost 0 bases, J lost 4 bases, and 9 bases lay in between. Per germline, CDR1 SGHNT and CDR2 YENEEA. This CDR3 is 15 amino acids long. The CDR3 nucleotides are TGTGCCAGCAGCTTAGACTGGGGGGTCACCGGGGAGCTGTTTTTT. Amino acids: CASSLDWGVTGELFF. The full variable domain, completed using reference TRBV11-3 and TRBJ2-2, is EAGVVQSPRYKIIEKKQPVAFWCNPISGHNTLYWYLQNLGQGPELLIRYENEEAVDDSQLPKDRFSAERLKGVDSTLKIQPAELGDSAVYLCASSLDWGVTGELFFGEGSRLTVL.

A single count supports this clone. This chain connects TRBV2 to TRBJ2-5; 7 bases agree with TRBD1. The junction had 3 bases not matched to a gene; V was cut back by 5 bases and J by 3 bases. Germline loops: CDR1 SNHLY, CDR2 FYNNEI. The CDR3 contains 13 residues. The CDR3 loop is CASSLGTEETQYF. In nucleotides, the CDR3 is TGTGCCAGCAGTTTAGGGACAGAAGAGACCCAGTACTTC.